These T cell receptor beta chains were read from a single sample in a study of blood T cell repertoires in COVID-19. Only in-frame clones appear in the TCRdb table, and some are missing; sequencing was by immunoSEQ multiplex PCR. In the table there are 210,000 or so clones, 84% of which are singletons. The sample was peripheral blood. These receptor sequences come from a woman aged 50 to 60 with active or convalescent COVID-19. Each CDR3 is given with its conserved first and last residue. A D gene is named only where the DNA matches it firmly. Clone size is shown for a subset of rows, as once, few, many or a class of expanded clone.

>TRBD1|TRBJ1-2|TRBV9|15|.
TGTGCCAGCAGCGATGGACAGGGGGGCAACTATGGCTACACCTTC
CASSDGQGGNYGYTF
>TRBD1|TRBJ1-3|TRBV10-2|15|.
TGCGCCAGCAGTTTTGACAGGGACTCTGGAAACACCATATATTTT
CASSFDRDSGNTIYF
>.|TRBJ2-1|TRBV9|15|.
TGTGCCAGCAGCAAGGCCAGGGTAGTAAGGAATGAGCAGTTCTTC
CASSKARVVRNEQFF
>.|TRBJ2-5|TRBV6-1|13|.
TGTGCCAGCAGTGATCAGGGTGCGGATACCCAGTACTTC
CASSDQGADTQYF
>.|TRBJ2-3|TRBV5-1|13|.
TGCGCCAGCAGCTTGGACAGTCGAGATACGCAGTATTTT
CASSLDSRDTQYF
>TRBD2|TRBJ2-7|TRBV15|14|.
TGTGCCACCAGCGAGGGGAGGGCCTGGTACGAGCAGTACTTC
CATSEGRAWYEQYF
>.|TRBJ2-3|TRBV18|15|.
TGTGCCAGCTCACCCGGGACACGCGACACAGATACGCAGTATTTT
CASSPGTRDTDTQYF
>TRBD1|TRBJ2-2|TRBV19|15|.
TGTGCCAGTAGAATGGGACAGGGGGCCTCCGGGGAGCTGTTTTTT
CASRMGQGASGELFF
>.|TRBJ1-3|TRBV28|14|.
TGTGCCAGCCACAGGGCGAGCTCTGGAAACACCATATATTTT
CASHRASSGNTIYF
>.|TRBJ2-5|TRBV5-4|13|.
TGTGCCAGCAGGGACGGGACACAAGAGACCCAGTACTTC
CASRDGTQETQYF
>.|TRBJ1-4|TRBV4-1|14|.
TGCGCCAGCAGCCAAGTAGGAGAGAATGAAAAACTGTTTTTT
CASSQVGENEKLFF
>.|TRBJ1-1|TRBV6-5|15|.
TGTGCCAGCAAGAAGGGGAAGGGGGAAAACACTGAAGCTTTCTTT
CASKKGKGENTEAFF
>.|TRBJ1-5|TRBV19|12|.
TGTGCCAGTAGCATCTATCAGGAGCCCCAGCATTTT
CASSIYQEPQHF
>.|TRBJ1-5|TRBV3-1/TRBV3-2|15|.
TGTGCCAGCAGCCCGGATGCAGGGGGCAATCAGCCCCAGCATTTT
CASSPDAGGNQPQHF
>TRBD1|TRBJ1-6|TRBV2|15|.
TGTGCCAGCAGTTTTACGGACAGGGAAAATTCACCCCTCCACTTT
CASSFTDRENSPLHF
>.|TRBJ1-1|TRBV9|15|.
TGTGCCAGCAGCGTAAATCCGACAGGTCGCACTGAAGCTTTCTTT
CASSVNPTGRTEAFF
>.|TRBJ2-1|TRBV5-1|12|.
TGCGCCAGCAGCTTTAGTGGCAATGAGCAGTTCTTC
CASSFSGNEQFF
>TRBD2|TRBJ2-1|TRBV9|15|.
TGTGCCAGCAGCGGCGGACTAGCGGGGGGCAATGAGCAGTTCTTC
CASSGGLAGGNEQFF
>TRBD2|TRBJ2-1|TRBV5-1|16|.
TGCGCCAGCAGCTTGGCTGTGGGGACTAGGAACAATGAGCAGTTCTTC
CASSLAVGTRNNEQFF
>.|TRBJ1-4|TRBV5-6|15|.
TGTGCCAGCAGCTTGATACAGGGCCGGGATGAAAAACTGTTTTTT
CASSLIQGRDEKLFF
>TRBD1|TRBJ2-5|TRBV19|14|.
TGTGCCAGTAGTATAGGCAGGGGGCGGGAGACCCAGTACTTC
CASSIGRGRETQYF
>TRBD2|TRBJ2-4|TRBV5-1|17|.
TGCGCCAGCAGCTCTGGACTAGCGGGAGTCTGGAAGAACATTCAGTACTTC
CASSSGLAGVWKNIQYF
>TRBD1|TRBJ2-7|TRBV9|15|.
TGTGCCAGCAGCGTAGCTGGGACAGAAAATTACGAGCAGTACTTC
CASSVAGTENYEQYF
>.|TRBJ1-2|TRBV6-5|12|few
TGTGCCAGCAGTCCGGGAGCCTATGGCTACACCTTC
CASSPGAYGYTF
>TRBD1|TRBJ1-1|TRBV19|14|.
TGTGCCAGTAGGCCGTGGGACAGGGAATTTGAAGCTTTCTTT
CASRPWDREFEAFF
>TRBD2|TRBJ2-2|TRBV7-6|16|.
TGTGCCAGCAGCTTAAGACTAGCGGGGGACACCGGGGAGCTGTTTTTT
CASSLRLAGDTGELFF
>TRBD1|TRBJ2-5|TRBV2|16|.
TGTGCCAGCAGTGGTAACAGGGGGTCCGCACAAGAGACCCAGTACTTC
CASSGNRGSAQETQYF
>TRBD1|TRBJ2-4|TRBV3-1/TRBV3-2|15|.
TGTGCCAGCAGCCAAGCCAGAGGACAGGGAAACATTCAGTACTTC
CASSQARGQGNIQYF
>TRBD1|TRBJ1-2|TRBV19|12|.
TGTGCCAGCTGGGGACAGGTTCCTGGCTACACCTTC
CASWGQVPGYTF
>TRBD1|TRBJ2-7|TRBV5-1|17|once
TGCGCCAGCAGCTTGGTACTATTAGCGGACAGGGGACACGAGCAGTACTTC
CASSLVLLADRGHEQYF
>.|TRBJ1-3|TRBV19|16|.
TGTGCCAGTAGTATACGCGCTCCGGGGATCGGCGACACCATATATTTT
CASSIRAPGIGDTIYF
>TRBD2|TRBJ2-3|TRBV20-1|17|.
TGCAGTGCTAGTAGGCTAGCGGGGGCCCCCCGCACAGATACGCAGTATTTT
CSASRLAGAPRTDTQYF